This entry describes one T cell receptor (beta chain). Its cognate antigen is unknown. CDR3 size: 12 residues. CDR1 is SEHNR, CDR2 FQNEAQ, per germline (reference sequence). V was cut by 1 base and J by 8 bases, with 8 bases left in between. The method was immunoSEQ multiplex PCR; TCRdb's version includes in-frame clones alone and lacks a portion of them. The profile shows roughly 2.6 million clones, around 90% of them singletons. These data come from a study of shared clonotypes between healthy human individuals. Study conclusions and caveats: Rarefaction showed that sequencing of sorted subsets was incomplete (despite large depth). The four-donor shared clonotypes exceeded non-shared clonotypes in generation probability, with non-shared ones scoring lower.

This chain uses TRBV7-9 with TRBJ1-2, with D uncertain. The sequenced sample consisted of naive CD4+ T cells sorted from blood. Subset meaning: CD45RA+ positively selected. The TCR sequence derives from a man younger than 35 in good health. CDR3 nucleotide sequence: TGTGCCAGCAGCTTAGTGGCTGTGGGCTACACCTTC. Protein: CASSLVAVGYTF.